This T cell receptor (beta chain) was identified in a study of T cell changes during pregnancy in multiple sclerosis. The CDR3 loop spans 16 amino acids. The germline gives CDR1 MNHEY, CDR2 SVGAGI. Trimming took 1 base from V and 0 from J; bases not matched to a gene: 3. Libraries were prepared by immunoSEQ multiplex PCR; TCRdb keeps only in-frame clonotypes and omits some of them. This sample has 90,000 to 150,000 clones, with approximately 93% found just once. This clone was recorded only once. The chain links TRBV6-5 to TRBJ2-1, with 7 bases identical to TRBD1. Sequenced material: peripheral blood, taken before pregnancy. The clonotype comes from a female donor with multiple sclerosis, enrolled in a pregnancy study. CDR3: CASSYWGQSSYNEQFF. The CDR3 nucleotides read TGTGCCAGCAGTTACTGGGGACAGAGCTCCTACAATGAGCAGTTCTTC.